This TCR beta chain emerged from a study of blood T cell repertoires in COVID-19. Study-wide background: The study drew acute and convalescent COVID-19 samples from the United States, Italy and Spain.

The method was immunoSEQ multiplex PCR; TCRdb's version includes in-frame clones alone and lacks a portion of them. The sample includes over 80,000 clones, 75% to 85% of them seen just once. The CDR3 consists of 13 residues. Per the germline V gene, CDR1 is MDHEN and CDR2 is SYDVKM. V lost 5 bases, J lost 3 bases, and 8 bases lay in between. The chain is built from TRBV28 and TRBJ1-5, with TRBD1 as a possible D gene (6 bases). The sequenced sample was peripheral blood. The receptor was derived from a woman aged 65 to 85 with acute or convalescent COVID-19. The CDR3 reads CASSDRPNQPQHF. The CDR3 coding sequence is TGTGCCAGCAGTGACAGGCCCAATCAGCCCCAGCATTTT.